These 28 T cell receptor beta chains share one sample of origin, sequenced in a study of preoperative IRX-2 immunotherapy in early breast cancer. Generated by immunoSEQ multiplex PCR, the TCRdb table keeps only in-frame clones and is missing some. The repertoire holds around 25,000 clones, with roughly 89% as singletons. Treatment specified: preoperative locoregional IRX-2 cytokine immunotherapy. The sequencing here drew on tumor tissue, taken after IRX-2 immunotherapy. The source is a human donor with breast cancer.

The chain recombines TRBV15 with TRBJ1-2; TRBD1 matches at 9 bases. V lost 4 bases, J lost 2 bases, and 2 bases stayed unmatched. Germline loops: CDR1 LNHNV, CDR2 YYDKDF (reference sequence). CDR3 length: 14 residues. DNA for the CDR3: TGTGCCACCAGCATCGGGACAGGGAACTATGGCTACACCTTC. Translated, it gives CATSIGTGNYGYTF.

The J gene is TRBJ2-3, the V gene TRBV7-2, with a possible D match to TRBD2 (6 bases). Germline V gives CDR1 SGHTA, CDR2 FQGNSA. There are 14 residues in the CDR3. The V end was cut by 8 bases, the J end by 0 bases, with 12 bases between. DNA of the CDR3: TGTGCCAGCGGCCCAGGGACTAGCACAGATACGCAGTATTTT. This codes for CASGPGTSTDTQYF.

This sequence joins TRBV6-5 and TRBJ2-1, with 8 bases matching TRBD2. Germline-derived CDR1 and CDR2 are MNHEY and SVGAGI. The CDR3 spans 14 residues. Germline trimming cut 6 bases from V and 8 bases from J; bases unmatched to any gene: 9. This CDR3 is CASSRGGGQYEQFF. CDR3 DNA: TGTGCCAGCAGCCGCGGCGGGGGGCAGTATGAGCAGTTCTTC.

The chain combines TRBV11-2 with TRBJ1-6; D remains ambiguous. The V end lost 4 bases, the J end lost 7 bases, and 14 bases lay between the germline ends. CDR1 is SGHAT and CDR2 is FQNNGV in the germline V gene. The length of the CDR3 is 15 residues. The CDR3: CASSSLTIGNSPLHF. CDR3 DNA sequence: TGTGCCAGCAGCTCCCTGACTATTGGGAATTCACCCCTCCACTTT.

The chain links TRBV6-5 to TRBJ2-3, with 12 bases lining up with TRBD2. The V segment lost 6 bases and the J segment 0 bases; nucleotides outside the gene matches: 1. The CDR3 contains 15 residues. The germline V gene has CDR1 MNHEY and CDR2 SVGAGI. In DNA, the CDR3 is TGTGCCAGCAGAGGACTAGCGGGGAGCACAGATACGCAGTATTTT. Its protein product is CASRGLAGSTDTQYF.

This chain links TRBV5-1 with TRBJ1-1; the match to TRBD1 covers 7 bases. The CDR3 runs 15 residues. The ends lost 3 bases at V and 1 base at J; junction bases unmatched: 6. Germline values: CDR1 SGHRS, CDR2 YFSETQ. The CDR3 DNA is TGCGCCAGCAGCTCAACGGGACAGAAGAACACTGAAGCTTTCTTT. This codes for CASSSTGQKNTEAFF.

The J gene is TRBJ1-1, the V gene TRBV18; no clear D gene. Germline V gene sequence: CDR1 KGHSH, CDR2 LQKENI. V lost 2 bases and J lost 4, with 5 bases in between. The CDR3 totals 12 residues. The CDR3 sequence is CASSPSGTEAFF. CDR3 coding DNA: TGTGCCAGCTCACCATCAGGCACTGAAGCTTTCTTT.

This clone ranks as medium-sized. The V call is TRBV2, the J call TRBJ2-2, with TRBD2 as a possible D gene (6 bases). Per the germline V gene, CDR1 is SNHLY and CDR2 is FYNNEI. There are 12 residues in the CDR3. Trimming pared 7 bases from V and 9 bases from J, leaving 12 bases between. The CDR3 protein is CASISGERELFF. The CDR3 coding sequence is TGTGCCAGCATTTCGGGGGAAAGGGAGCTGTTTTTT.

This CDR3 is CAIKNGTGEQFF. In DNA, the CDR3 is TGTGCCATCAAGAATGGGACAGGCGAGCAGTTCTTC. The chain employs TRBV10-3 and TRBJ2-1; 8 bases are shared with TRBD1. This CDR3 contains 12 residues. Losses at the gene ends were 7 bases for V and 10 bases for J; bases not matched to a gene: 6. CDR1 ENHRY and CDR2 SYGVKD come from the germline V gene.

This sequence joins TRBV5-1 and TRBJ1-1, with D hard to call. Germline CDR1 and CDR2: SGHRS and YFSETQ. Trimming removed 4 bases at V and 0 bases at J, with 13 bases between. CDR3 length: 15 amino acids. The CDR3 nucleotides read TGCGCCAGCAGCGTGGCCCTGTCAATGAACACTGAAGCTTTCTTT. This codes for CASSVALSMNTEAFF.

The chain joins TRBV6-6 to TRBJ2-3; a possible D gene is TRBD1 (5 bases). The length of the CDR3 is 14 residues. Germline V CDR1 and CDR2: MNHNY, SVGAGI (reference sequence). V was cut by 4 bases and J by 4 bases, with 12 bases left in between. CDR3 in amino acids: CASSSLSTADTQYF. In nucleotides, the CDR3 is TGTGCCAGCAGTTCCCTGTCGACAGCAGATACGCAGTATTTT.

In nucleotides, the CDR3 is TGTGCCAGCTCACCAGGTTCGTCTACGGTGCAGTACTTC. Protein: CASSPGSSTVQYF. The V and J genes are TRBV18 and TRBJ2-7; D gene ambiguous. From germline, CDR1 is KGHSH and CDR2 LQKENI. Trimming pared 2 bases from V and 9 bases from J, leaving 14 bases between. The CDR3 has 13 residues. Complete variable domain (other parts from reference TRBV18 and TRBJ2-7): NAGVMQNPRHLVRRRGQEARLRCSPMKGHSHVYWYRQLPEEGLKFMVYLQKENIIDESGMPKERFSAEFPKEGPSILRIQQVVRGDSAAYFCASSPGSSTVQYFGPGTRLTVT.

V and J are TRBV11-2 and TRBJ1-6; no definite D call. The CDR3 is made up of 15 amino acids. CDR1 is SGHAT, CDR2 FQNNGV, per germline. The V and J ends lost 2 bases and 0 bases respectively, with 5 bases between them. The CDR3 DNA is TGTGCCAGCAGCTTAATTAGCTCCTATAATTCACCCCTCCACTTT. It encodes CASSLISSYNSPLHF.

The gene calls are TRBV7-9 and TRBJ1-3; D is unresolved. Germline V CDR1 and CDR2: SEHNR, FQNEAQ (reference sequence). This CDR3 has 15 amino acids. V dropped 4 bases and J dropped 2 bases, with 12 bases sitting between them. Written as DNA, the CDR3 is TGTGCCAGCAGCTCGGGGAGATTCCCTGGAAACACCATATATTTT. This encodes CASSSGRFPGNTIYF.

V and J are TRBV19 and TRBJ1-1; unclear D gene. Germline CDR1 reads LNHDA; CDR2 reads SQIVND (reference sequence). The CDR3 totals 14 residues. Trimming removed 4 bases from V and 1 base from J, with 10 bases in between. CDR3 DNA: TGTGCCAGTAGTAGGGGATCCCCGAACACTGAAGCTTTCTTT. Translated: CASSRGSPNTEAFF.

DNA for the CDR3: TGTGCCTTCGGGCCGCTGCTCTCTGGAAACACCATATATTTT. It encodes CAFGPLLSGNTIYF. The rearrangement uses TRBV5-4 and TRBJ1-3; D remains unclear. Germline CDR1 reads SGHNT; CDR2 reads YYREEE (reference sequence). V dropped 10 bases and J dropped 0 bases, with 14 bases sitting between them. The length of the CDR3 is 14 residues. The complete variable domain, with remaining parts taken from reference TRBV5-4 and TRBJ1-3, reads ETGVTQSPTHLIKTRGQQVTLRCSSQSGHNTVSWYQQALGQGPQFIFQYYREEENGRGNFPPRFSGLQFPNYSSELNVNALELDDSALYLCAFGPLLSGNTIYFGEGSWLTVV.

The chain carries TRBV11-2 and TRBJ2-5; TRBD2 is a possible D gene (5 bases). CDR1 and CDR2 from the germline V gene are SGHAT and FQNNGV. Trimming took off 1 base at V and 5 bases at J, with 14 bases between the two ends. The CDR3 is 15 residues long. CDR3 loop: CASSLGGSVGETQYF. For the CDR3, the DNA is TGTGCCAGCAGCTTAGGAGGGTCCGTTGGGGAGACCCAGTACTTC.

V and J are TRBV6-1 and TRBJ2-3; the D gene is possibly TRBD1 (5 bases). Germline V gene lookup returns CDR1 MNHNS and CDR2 SASEGT. The germline V and J ends were trimmed by 2 bases and 0 bases, with 12 bases remaining between them. The CDR3 sequence is 16 residues long. CDR3 sequence (DNA): TGTGCCAGCAGTGAAAGGGCAGGGTCTAGCACAGATACGCAGTATTTT. Translated, it gives CASSERAGSSTDTQYF.

This sequence joins TRBV7-9 and TRBJ2-1, with 9 bases identical to TRBD2. V lost 5 bases to trimming and J lost 7 bases; unmatched junction nucleotides: 15. The CDR3 spans 17 residues. Per the germline V gene, CDR1 is SEHNR and CDR2 is FQNEAQ (reference sequence). CDR3 loop: CASSRGGASGGRNEQFF. CDR3 nucleotides: TGTGCCAGCAGCAGAGGAGGGGCCAGCGGGGGGCGAAATGAGCAGTTCTTC.

The chain is built from TRBV27 and TRBJ2-5; TRBD2 matches at 8 bases. This CDR3 has 15 amino acids. Germline V lookup: CDR1 MNHEY, CDR2 SMNVEV (reference sequence). The ends lost 6 bases at V and 1 base at J; junction bases unmatched: 7. The DNA for the CDR3 is TGTGCCAGCAGATCACTAGCGGTTTTCCAAGAGACCCAGTACTTC. Amino acids: CASRSLAVFQETQYF.

The chain links TRBV28 to TRBJ2-7; maybe TRBD1 (5 bases). Germline assignment: CDR1 MDHEN and CDR2 SYDVKM. The CDR3 runs to 16 residues. Between the trimmed V and J ends, which lost 7 bases and 0 bases, there was a span of 19 bases. The DNA of the CDR3 is TGTGCCAGCAACCCCCAGGACAACCTGAGCTCCTACGAGCAGTACTTC. Protein product: CASNPQDNLSSYEQYF.

V and J are TRBV29-1 and TRBJ1-3, with a possible D match to TRBD1 (6 bases). V lost 7 bases and J 0 bases, leaving 13 bases between the germline ends. The CDR3 spans 14 residues. Germline lookup yields CDR1 SQVTM and CDR2 ANQGSEA. CDR3 sequence (DNA): TGCAGCGCCCTAGGACAGCTCTCTGGAAACACCATATATTTT. Translating it yields CSALGQLSGNTIYF.

This rearrangement joins TRBV10-3 to TRBJ2-7; 7 bases are shared with TRBD2. CDR1 is ENHRY, CDR2 SYGVKD, per germline. J lost 2 bases, V lost 6 bases, and 1 base had no gene match. This CDR3 is 12 amino acids long. The CDR3 DNA follows: TGTGCCATCAGCGCGGGGGCCTACGAGCAGTACTTC. This translates into CAISAGAYEQYF.

The chain employs TRBV18 and TRBJ1-6; D perhaps matches TRBD1 (6 bases). Deletions cut 0 bases from V and 7 bases from J, with 7 bases between. CDR1 and CDR2 from the germline V gene are KGHSH and LQKENI. The CDR3 consists of 14 residues. CDR3 nucleotides: TGTGCCAGCTCACCACCAAGGGGGAATTCACCCCTCCACTTT. This encodes CASSPPRGNSPLHF.

The rearrangement uses TRBV5-8 and TRBJ2-5, with TRBD2 matching 10 bases. J lost 5 bases, V lost 0 bases, and 7 bases had no gene match. Germline loops: CDR1 SGHTS, CDR2 YDEGEE. The CDR3 spans 16 residues. CDR3 protein: CASSLASGGLGETQYF. CDR3 nucleotides: TGTGCCAGCAGCTTGGCTAGCGGGGGCCTTGGGGAGACCCAGTACTTC.

J is TRBJ1-1 and V is TRBV10-1; TRBD1 aligns across 10 bases. The V gene end was trimmed by 8 bases and the J gene end by 6 bases; junction bases not matched to a gene: 0. Germline values: CDR1 WNHNN, CDR2 SYGVQD (reference sequence). This CDR3 has 11 amino acids. The CDR3 here is CASGTGAEAFF. CDR3 in DNA: TGCGCCAGCGGGACAGGGGCTGAAGCTTTCTTT.

The chain uses TRBV19 and TRBJ1-2; no firm D call. Germline CDR1 and CDR2: LNHDA and SQIVND (reference sequence). The CDR3 is made up of 12 amino acids. V shed 5 bases and J shed 8 bases, with 12 bases lying between them. DNA for the CDR3: TGTGCCAGTAGTCCGCTGGTTGGAGGCTACACCTTC. This gives the protein CASSPLVGGYTF.

This rearrangement joins TRBV5-1 to TRBJ1-5, with no clear D. The ends were cut back, 0 bases at V and 1 base at J, with 2 bases in the middle. Germline V gene data show CDR1 as SGHRS and CDR2 as YFSETQ. This CDR3 is 13 amino acids long. Here the CDR3 reads CASSLASNQPQHF. CDR3 in DNA: TGCGCCAGCAGCTTGGCCAGCAATCAGCCCCAGCATTTT.